These T cell receptor beta chains were read from a single sample in a study of CD8 T cells in Susac syndrome. TCRdb reprocessed the immunoSEQ multiplex PCR reads with MiXCR, giving one entry per CDR3 protein. The sample lists more than 85,000 distinct CDR3 sequences, roughly 95% occurring once. The sample taken for sequencing was CD4+ T cells from PBMCs. These TCRs come from a human donor in good health. CDR3s include the opening cysteine and the closing phenylalanine or tryptophan. D genes are given only for firm matches. Clone size, where shown, is once, few, many, or a class for clones that have expanded.

v_call: TRBV9
d_call: TRBD2
j_call: TRBJ2-5
clone_size: -
cdr3_nt: TGTGCCAGCAGTACTGGGACTAGCGGGAGTTCGGAGACCCAGTACTTC
cdr3_aa: CASSTGTSGSSETQYF

v_call: TRBV2
d_call: -
j_call: TRBJ2-3
clone_size: -
cdr3_nt: TGTGCCAGCAGGGTTCTTTGGAGCACAGATACGCAGTATTTT
cdr3_aa: CASRVLWSTDTQYF

v_call: TRBV7-2
d_call: -
j_call: TRBJ2-3
clone_size: once
cdr3_nt: TGTGCCAGCAGCTTATCGCTAGCCCAGACAGATACGCAGTATTTT
cdr3_aa: CASSLSLAQTDTQYF

v_call: TRBV20-1
d_call: TRBD1
j_call: TRBJ2-4
clone_size: -
cdr3_nt: TGCAGTGAAATACCTCTCCGGGACAGGGGTGGGGACATTCAGTACTTC
cdr3_aa: CSEIPLRDRGGDIQYF

v_call: TRBV27
d_call: -
j_call: TRBJ2-5
clone_size: -
cdr3_nt: TGTGCCAGCAGCCTCACTCGGGGGACCCAGTACTTC
cdr3_aa: CASSLTRGTQYF

v_call: TRBV9
d_call: TRBD1
j_call: TRBJ1-1
clone_size: few
cdr3_nt: TGTGCCAGCAGCCCGCGACAGGGCCCCAACACTGAAGCTTTCTTT
cdr3_aa: CASSPRQGPNTEAFF

v_call: TRBV5-1
d_call: -
j_call: TRBJ1-5
clone_size: -
cdr3_nt: TGCGCCAGCAGCCTGGGGCCTAATAGCAATCAGCCCCAGCATTTT
cdr3_aa: CASSLGPNSNQPQHF

v_call: TRBV5-1
d_call: -
j_call: TRBJ2-5
clone_size: -
cdr3_nt: TGCGCCAGCAGTTATCCCCGGCAGGGCCAAGAGACCCAGTACTTC
cdr3_aa: CASSYPRQGQETQYF

v_call: TRBV20-1
d_call: TRBD2
j_call: TRBJ2-7
clone_size: -
cdr3_nt: TGCAGTGCTAATGGGGACTACGAGCCCTACGAGCAGTACTTC
cdr3_aa: CSANGDYEPYEQYF

v_call: TRBV7-2
d_call: -
j_call: TRBJ2-5
clone_size: -
cdr3_nt: TGTGCCAGCAGCTCGACAAAAGAGACCCAGTACTTC
cdr3_aa: CASSSTKETQYF

v_call: TRBV18
d_call: -
j_call: TRBJ1-5
clone_size: -
cdr3_nt: TGTGCCAGCTCACCGGACGGTAAGCCCCAGCATTTT
cdr3_aa: CASSPDGKPQHF

v_call: TRBV3-1
d_call: -
j_call: TRBJ1-2
clone_size: -
cdr3_nt: TGTGCCAGCCGCTCCCCGGGGACTGGCTACACCTTC
cdr3_aa: CASRSPGTGYTF

v_call: TRBV27
d_call: -
j_call: TRBJ1-4
clone_size: -
cdr3_nt: TGTGCCAGCACCTCCCTTGATGCAACTAATGAAAAACTGTTTTTT
cdr3_aa: CASTSLDATNEKLFF

v_call: TRBV3-1
d_call: TRBD1
j_call: TRBJ1-1
clone_size: -
cdr3_nt: TGTGCCAGCAGCCACGGACAGGGTCCTGAAGCTTTCTTT
cdr3_aa: CASSHGQGPEAFF

v_call: TRBV3-1
d_call: TRBD2
j_call: TRBJ2-5
clone_size: once
cdr3_nt: TGTGCCAGCAGCCAAGACTTTAGCGGGAGAACCCAGTACTTC
cdr3_aa: CASSQDFSGRTQYF

v_call: TRBV12-3/TRBV12-4
d_call: TRBD1
j_call: TRBJ1-5
clone_size: -
cdr3_nt: TGTGCCAGCAGCCAAGGGGGCCCGGGCAATCAGCCCCAGCATTTT
cdr3_aa: CASSQGGPGNQPQHF

v_call: TRBV30
d_call: -
j_call: TRBJ2-7
clone_size: -
cdr3_nt: TGTGCCTGGAGTGATAGGAAACTTTACTACGAGCAGTACTTC
cdr3_aa: CAWSDRKLYYEQYF

v_call: TRBV28
d_call: TRBD1
j_call: TRBJ2-7
clone_size: -
cdr3_nt: TGTGCCAGAAACAGGGGGCGGAACGAGCAGTACTTC
cdr3_aa: CARNRGRNEQYF

v_call: TRBV12-3/TRBV12-4
d_call: -
j_call: TRBJ1-2
clone_size: -
cdr3_nt: TGTGCCAGCAGTTTAGGACAAGATGGACCGGGAGCCCCGGGGTTTGGCTACACCTTC
cdr3_aa: CASSLGQDGPGAPGFGYTF

v_call: TRBV19
d_call: -
j_call: TRBJ2-1
clone_size: -
cdr3_nt: TGTGCCAGTAGTGATTACCCGACTAGCTACAATGAGCAGTTCTTC
cdr3_aa: CASSDYPTSYNEQFF

v_call: TRBV28
d_call: -
j_call: TRBJ2-7
clone_size: -
cdr3_nt: TGTGCCAGCAGACAACAGGTTACTCCCTACGAGCAGTACTTC
cdr3_aa: CASRQQVTPYEQYF

v_call: TRBV4-3
d_call: TRBD2
j_call: TRBJ2-3
clone_size: -
cdr3_nt: TGCGCCAGCAGCCGCCACGGGGGGGCAAACAGCTATACGCAGTATTTT
cdr3_aa: CASSRHGGANSYTQYF

v_call: TRBV3-1
d_call: -
j_call: TRBJ1-1
clone_size: -
cdr3_nt: TGTGCCAGCAGCCATACAGGGACTCGGACTGAAGCTTTCTTT
cdr3_aa: CASSHTGTRTEAFF

v_call: TRBV4-1
d_call: TRBD2
j_call: TRBJ2-2
clone_size: -
cdr3_nt: TGCGCCAGCAGCCACACCTTACCGGGACTAGTTGTCGGGGAGCTGTTTTTT
cdr3_aa: CASSHTLPGLVVGELFF

v_call: TRBV19
d_call: -
j_call: TRBJ2-7
clone_size: -
cdr3_nt: TGTGCCAGTAGTCCCCAGGGGACCTACGAGCAGTACTTC
cdr3_aa: CASSPQGTYEQYF

v_call: TRBV11-3
d_call: TRBD1
j_call: TRBJ1-2
clone_size: -
cdr3_nt: TGTGCCAGCAGCTCCGAATTTGGGGACAGGGGCTATGGCTACACCTTC
cdr3_aa: CASSSEFGDRGYGYTF

v_call: TRBV19
d_call: -
j_call: TRBJ2-1
clone_size: -
cdr3_nt: TGTGCCAGTAGTATATCCAGGGCCCATGAGCAGTTCTTC
cdr3_aa: CASSISRAHEQFF

v_call: TRBV3-1
d_call: -
j_call: TRBJ2-7
clone_size: once
cdr3_nt: TGTGCCAGCAGCCTTGCAGGGAGCGTTAAGAACGAGCAGTACTTC
cdr3_aa: CASSLAGSVKNEQYF

v_call: TRBV24-1
d_call: -
j_call: TRBJ2-3
clone_size: -
cdr3_nt: TGTGCCACCAGTGATCCGGGGGAGGGCACAGATACGCAGTATTTT
cdr3_aa: CATSDPGEGTDTQYF

v_call: TRBV7-9
d_call: -
j_call: TRBJ1-1
clone_size: -
cdr3_nt: TGTGCCAGCAGCTCCGGGTGGAACACTGAAGCTTTCTTT
cdr3_aa: CASSSGWNTEAFF

v_call: TRBV28
d_call: TRBD2
j_call: TRBJ2-1
clone_size: -
cdr3_nt: TGTGCCAGCAGTCTAAGACTAGCGGGGGGGCTCGGGCAGTTCTTC
cdr3_aa: CASSLRLAGGLGQFF

v_call: TRBV15
d_call: TRBD1
j_call: TRBJ1-1
clone_size: -
cdr3_nt: TGTGCCACCAGCAGCGCAGACAGGGGCACTGAAGCTTTCTTT
cdr3_aa: CATSSADRGTEAFF

v_call: TRBV7-3
d_call: -
j_call: TRBJ2-2
clone_size: -
cdr3_nt: TGTGCCAGCAGCCGATTTACCACCGGGGAGCTGTTTTTT
cdr3_aa: CASSRFTTGELFF

v_call: TRBV23-1
d_call: TRBD1
j_call: TRBJ1-5
clone_size: -
cdr3_nt: TGCGCCAGCAGTCAATCGGGGACAGGGAGGAGCAATCAGCCCCAGCATTTT
cdr3_aa: CASSQSGTGRSNQPQHF

v_call: TRBV25-1
d_call: -
j_call: TRBJ1-2
clone_size: -
cdr3_nt: TGTGCCAGCAGTGATTCGGGCGGGATCTATGGCTACACCTTC
cdr3_aa: CASSDSGGIYGYTF

v_call: TRBV28
d_call: -
j_call: TRBJ2-7
clone_size: once
cdr3_nt: TGTGCCAGCAGTTTGGGCGGAACCGCCTACGAGCAGTACTTC
cdr3_aa: CASSLGGTAYEQYF

v_call: TRBV5-4
d_call: TRBD1
j_call: TRBJ2-7
clone_size: once
cdr3_nt: TGTGCCAGCAGCTTGGCCGGGACAGGGGGCCAGCAGTACTTC
cdr3_aa: CASSLAGTGGQQYF

v_call: TRBV7-6
d_call: -
j_call: TRBJ1-4
clone_size: -
cdr3_nt: TGTGCCAGCAGCTTACGGACCCAGATAGTTAATGAAAAACTGTTTTTT
cdr3_aa: CASSLRTQIVNEKLFF

v_call: TRBV12-3/TRBV12-4
d_call: TRBD1
j_call: TRBJ2-7
clone_size: -
cdr3_nt: TGTGCCAGCACCCAAGGGACAGGGCTCTACGAGCAGTACTTC
cdr3_aa: CASTQGTGLYEQYF

v_call: TRBV10-3
d_call: -
j_call: TRBJ2-7
clone_size: -
cdr3_nt: TGTGCCATCACCAGTGGGACAACGACGAGCGAGCAGTACTTC
cdr3_aa: CAITSGTTTSEQYF

v_call: TRBV29-1
d_call: -
j_call: TRBJ2-7
clone_size: once
cdr3_nt: TGCAGCGCCATCGGGCCCAGCTGGAGCTACGAGCAGTACTTC
cdr3_aa: CSAIGPSWSYEQYF

v_call: TRBV20-1
d_call: -
j_call: TRBJ2-5
clone_size: -
cdr3_nt: TGCAGTGCTGTACTGGGGGCGGGTCAAGAGACCCAGTACTTC
cdr3_aa: CSAVLGAGQETQYF

v_call: TRBV27
d_call: TRBD2
j_call: TRBJ2-1
clone_size: -
cdr3_nt: TGTGCCAGCAGTCCCCCTAGCGGGAGGGCCAGAGATGAGCAGTTCTTC
cdr3_aa: CASSPPSGRARDEQFF

v_call: TRBV28
d_call: -
j_call: TRBJ2-7
clone_size: -
cdr3_nt: TGTGCCGGTTCGTTGGGGGACTCCTACGAGCAGTACTTC
cdr3_aa: CAGSLGDSYEQYF

v_call: TRBV10-3
d_call: -
j_call: TRBJ1-5
clone_size: -
cdr3_nt: TGTGCCATCAGTGAGAGGGGGGGGAATCAGCCCCAGCATTTT
cdr3_aa: CAISERGGNQPQHF